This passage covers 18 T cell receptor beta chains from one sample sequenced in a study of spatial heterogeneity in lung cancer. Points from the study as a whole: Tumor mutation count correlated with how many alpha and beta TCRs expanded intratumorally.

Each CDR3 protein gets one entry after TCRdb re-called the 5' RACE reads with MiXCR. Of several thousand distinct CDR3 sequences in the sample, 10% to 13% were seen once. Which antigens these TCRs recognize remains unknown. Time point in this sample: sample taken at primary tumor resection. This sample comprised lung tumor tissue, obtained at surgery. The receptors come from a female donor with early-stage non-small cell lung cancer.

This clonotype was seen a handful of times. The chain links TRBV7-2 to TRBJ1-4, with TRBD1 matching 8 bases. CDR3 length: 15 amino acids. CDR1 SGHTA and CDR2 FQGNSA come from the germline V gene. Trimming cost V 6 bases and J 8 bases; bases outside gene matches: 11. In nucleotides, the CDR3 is TGTGCCAGCAGACCCCAGGGGGCGCTTGTAGAAAAACTGTTTTTT. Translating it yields CASRPQGALVEKLFF. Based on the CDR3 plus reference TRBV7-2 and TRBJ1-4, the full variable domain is GAGVSQSPSNKVTEKGKDVELRCDPISGHTALYWYRQSLGQGLEFLIYFQGNSAPDKSGLPSDRFSAERTGGSVSTLTIQRTQQEDSAVYLCASRPQGALVEKLFFGSGTQLSVL.

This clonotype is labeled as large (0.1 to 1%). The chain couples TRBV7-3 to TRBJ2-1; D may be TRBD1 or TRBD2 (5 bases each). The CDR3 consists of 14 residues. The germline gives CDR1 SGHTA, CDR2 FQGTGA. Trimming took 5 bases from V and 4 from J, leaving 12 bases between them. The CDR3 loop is CASSERGSYNEQFF. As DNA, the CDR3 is TGTGCCAGCAGCGAGAGGGGTTCTTACAATGAGCAGTTCTTC.

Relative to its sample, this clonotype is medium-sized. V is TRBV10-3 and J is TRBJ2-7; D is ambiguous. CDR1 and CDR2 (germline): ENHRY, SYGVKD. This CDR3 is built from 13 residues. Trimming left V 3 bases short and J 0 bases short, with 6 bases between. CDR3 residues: CAISERSSYEQYF. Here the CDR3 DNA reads TGTGCCATCAGTGAAAGGAGCTCCTACGAGCAGTACTTC.

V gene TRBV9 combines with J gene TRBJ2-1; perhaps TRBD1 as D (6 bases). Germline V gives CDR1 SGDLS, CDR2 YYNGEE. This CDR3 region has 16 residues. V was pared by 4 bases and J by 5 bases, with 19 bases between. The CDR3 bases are TGTGCCAGCAGCAAAACTCAGGGGCAGAGTCACAATGAGCAGTTCTTC. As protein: CASSKTQGQSHNEQFF.

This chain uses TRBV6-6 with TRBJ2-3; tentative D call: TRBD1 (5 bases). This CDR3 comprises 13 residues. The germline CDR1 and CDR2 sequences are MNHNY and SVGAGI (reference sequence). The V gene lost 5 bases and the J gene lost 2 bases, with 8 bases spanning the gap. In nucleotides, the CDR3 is TGTGCCAGCAGTACAGGTACCACAGATACGCAGTATTTT. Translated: CASSTGTTDTQYF.

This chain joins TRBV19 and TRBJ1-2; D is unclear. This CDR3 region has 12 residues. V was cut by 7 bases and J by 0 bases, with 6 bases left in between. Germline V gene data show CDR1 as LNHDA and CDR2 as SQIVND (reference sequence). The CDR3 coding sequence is TGTGCCAGTACCACAGCTAACTATGGCTACACCTTC. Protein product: CASTTANYGYTF.

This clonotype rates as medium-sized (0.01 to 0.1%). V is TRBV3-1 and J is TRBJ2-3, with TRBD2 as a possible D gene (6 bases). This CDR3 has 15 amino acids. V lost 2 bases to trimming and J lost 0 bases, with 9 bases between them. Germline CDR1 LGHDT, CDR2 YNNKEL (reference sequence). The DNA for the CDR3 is TGTGCCAGCAGCCAACCGGGGGTTAGCACAGATACGCAGTATTTT. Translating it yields CASSQPGVSTDTQYF.

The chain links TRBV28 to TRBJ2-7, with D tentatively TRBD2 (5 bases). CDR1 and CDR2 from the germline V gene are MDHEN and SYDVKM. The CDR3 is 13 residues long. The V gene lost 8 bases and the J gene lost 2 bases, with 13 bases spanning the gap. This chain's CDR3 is CASVEGYPYEQYF. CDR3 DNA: TGTGCCAGCGTAGAGGGTTACCCCTACGAGCAGTACTTC.

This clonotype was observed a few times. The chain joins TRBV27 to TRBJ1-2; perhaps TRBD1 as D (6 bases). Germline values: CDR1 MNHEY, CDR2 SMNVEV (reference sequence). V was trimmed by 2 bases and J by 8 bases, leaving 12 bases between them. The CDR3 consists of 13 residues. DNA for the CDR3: TGTGCCAGCAGTTTACGGGGGGCGAAAGGCTACACCTTC. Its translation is CASSLRGAKGYTF.

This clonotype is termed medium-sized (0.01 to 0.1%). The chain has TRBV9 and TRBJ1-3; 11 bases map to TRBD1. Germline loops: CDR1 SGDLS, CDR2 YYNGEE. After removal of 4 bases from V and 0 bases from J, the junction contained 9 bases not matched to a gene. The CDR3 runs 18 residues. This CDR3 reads CASSPRGQGDLSGNTIYF. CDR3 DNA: TGTGCCAGCAGCCCCAGGGGACAGGGGGATCTCTCTGGAAACACCATATATTTT. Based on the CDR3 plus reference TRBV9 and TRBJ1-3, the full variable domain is DSGVTQTPKHLITATGQRVTLRCSPRSGDLSVYWYQQSLDQGLQFLIQYYNGEERAKGNILERFSAQQFPDLHSELNLSSLELGDSALYFCASSPRGQGDLSGNTIYFGEGSWLTVV.

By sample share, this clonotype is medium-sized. The CDR3, as DNA: TGCAGTGCCCAAACCGGGAGGGACACTGAAGCTTTCTTT. Residues: CSAQTGRDTEAFF. This rearrangement joins TRBV20-1 to TRBJ1-1; no clear D. Germline V gives CDR1 DFQATT, CDR2 SNEGSKA (reference sequence). The CDR3 extends over 13 amino acids. Trimming stripped 6 bases from V and 3 bases from J, with 14 bases between.

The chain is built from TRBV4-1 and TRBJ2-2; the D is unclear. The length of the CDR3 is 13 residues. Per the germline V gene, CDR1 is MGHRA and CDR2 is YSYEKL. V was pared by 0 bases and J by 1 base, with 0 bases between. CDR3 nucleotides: TGCGCCAGCAGCCAAGAGAACACCGGGGAGCTGTTTTTT. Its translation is CASSQENTGELFF.

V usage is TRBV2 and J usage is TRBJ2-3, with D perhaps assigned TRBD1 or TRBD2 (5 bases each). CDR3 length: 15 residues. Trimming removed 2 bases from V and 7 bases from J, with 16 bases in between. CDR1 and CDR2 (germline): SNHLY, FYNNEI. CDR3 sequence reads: CASSESLGRPNTQYF. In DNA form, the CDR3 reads TGTGCCAGCAGTGAATCGTTGGGACGACCCAATACGCAGTATTTT.

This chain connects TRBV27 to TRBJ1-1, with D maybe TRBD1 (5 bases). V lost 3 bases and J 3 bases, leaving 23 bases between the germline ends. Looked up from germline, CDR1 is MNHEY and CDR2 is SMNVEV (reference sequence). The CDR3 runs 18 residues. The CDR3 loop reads CASSFGIPGLSPYTEAFF. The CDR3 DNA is TGTGCCAGCAGTTTCGGGATTCCGGGACTCTCCCCGTACACTGAAGCTTTCTTT.

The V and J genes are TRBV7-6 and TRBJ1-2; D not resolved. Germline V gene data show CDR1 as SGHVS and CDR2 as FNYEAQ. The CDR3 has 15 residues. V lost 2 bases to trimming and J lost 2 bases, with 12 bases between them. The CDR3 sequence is CASSLSLGGNYGYTF. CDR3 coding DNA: TGTGCCAGCAGCTTAAGCCTGGGAGGGAACTATGGCTACACCTTC.

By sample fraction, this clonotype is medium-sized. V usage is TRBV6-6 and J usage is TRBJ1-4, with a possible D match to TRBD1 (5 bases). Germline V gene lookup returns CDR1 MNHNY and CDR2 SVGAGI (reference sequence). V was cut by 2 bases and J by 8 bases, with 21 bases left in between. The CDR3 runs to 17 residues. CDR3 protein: CASSYPDSRARGEKLFF. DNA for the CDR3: TGTGCCAGCAGTTACCCCGACAGCAGGGCAAGAGGGGAAAAACTGTTTTTT.

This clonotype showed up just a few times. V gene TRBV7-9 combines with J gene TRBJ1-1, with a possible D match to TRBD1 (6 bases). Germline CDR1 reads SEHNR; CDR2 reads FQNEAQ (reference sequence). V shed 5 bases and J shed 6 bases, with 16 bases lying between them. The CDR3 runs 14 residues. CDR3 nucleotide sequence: TGTGCCAGCAGCCTCGGGCAGGGGAGAGCTGAAGCTTTCTTT. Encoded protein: CASSLGQGRAEAFF.

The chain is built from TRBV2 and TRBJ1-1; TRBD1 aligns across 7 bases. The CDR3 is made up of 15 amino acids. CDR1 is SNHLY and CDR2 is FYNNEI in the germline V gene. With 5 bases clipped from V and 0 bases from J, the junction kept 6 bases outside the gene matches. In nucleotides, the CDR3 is TGTGCCAGCAGTACGAACAGGGGCATGAACACTGAAGCTTTCTTT. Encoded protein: CASSTNRGMNTEAFF.